This TCR beta chain was found in a study of cytomegalovirus exposure and HLA in healthy donors. Study background: Caucasian-associated ancestry cluster membership applied to approximately 81% of several hundred genotyped donors.

Study-wide results and limits: Association of about 17,000 TCR beta sequences with HLA alleles was found at 0.05 false discovery rate in a later analysis.

The PCR was carried out with 60 Vbeta primers and 13 Jbeta primers. The protocol was immunoSEQ multiplex PCR, while the TCRdb copy is restricted to in-frame clones and leaves out a portion. Among over 130,000 clones listed, around three quarters were seen once. Notes on this clone: Its antigen remains unidentified.

Germline CDR1 is MNHEY and CDR2 is SMNVEV (reference sequence). The CDR3 is 16 amino acids. V lost 5 bases, J lost 2 bases, and 13 bases lay in between. This receptor was obtained from a man between 35 and 55 years old in good health and CMV-seronegative. The sample consisted of PBMCs. J is TRBJ1-6 and V is TRBV27; no clear D gene. CDR3 in DNA: TGTGCCAGCAGTCCGCGGGAAGGGCCCTATAATTCACCCCTCCACTTT. It translates to CASSPREGPYNSPLHF.